The present TCR beta chain was sequenced within a study of blood T cell repertoires in COVID-19 (TCRdb year 2020). For the wider study: Collaborator samples came from the United States, Italy and Spain and covered acute and convalescent phases of COVID-19. The material from the prospective study consisted of cDNA or gDNA derived from T cells, B-cell-depleted T cells, or PBMCs. Deeply sampled blood TCRbeta repertoires from subjects exposed to, actively infected with, or recovered from COVID-19 were included in the dataset. The repertoires were released in a freely available public database intended as a resource for research on the immune response to SARS-CoV-2. Samples were obtained from the ongoing ImmuneRACE study (first 160 participants) and from about 1,300 subjects provided by 6 global collaborators. Sample metadata almost always included a de-identified subject ID, COVID-19 status, age in years and sex. Where available, HLA class I and class II types were obtained from metadata supplied by the sample provider rather than from assay-based typing. Results the study describes overall, beyond this receptor: The quantity of clinical and demographic metadata differed by source and by participant and was supplied without curation.

The immunoSEQ Assay, a bias-controlled multiplex PCR, was used to amplify TCRbeta CDR3 regions from genomic DNA. The authors processed their data as follows. Nucleated cell counts per sample were estimated from amplification of reference gene primers within the assay. To quantify the absolute abundance of each unique TCRbeta CDR3 rearrangement, sequence reads were collapsed and filtered. Productive Simpson clonality was computed per sample as the square root of Simpson's diversity index over productive rearrangements. What TCRdb holds here is the immuneACCESS table cut down to in-frame rearrangements. Part of the clones is not present; checked against another copy, under half of the missing clones reflect an unresolved V gene, and the others are unexplained. That table is the source of V, J and clone size, and D and trimming were worked out from the DNA. This sample has over 130,000 clones in its table, and approximately 86% of those were observed once. Approximately 3.5% of the sample lies in the top ten.

The germline V gene sets CDR1 to KGHSH and CDR2 to LQKENI. The CDR3 has 14 amino acids, counting the end cysteine and phenylalanine. The read is trimmed to its CDR3 DNA, 42 bases read in frame from base 1. Trimming accounts for 5 bases at V and 3 bases at J, while the number of junction bases matched to no gene is 4. Worth noting for this clone: Its antigen is not yet known. No per-base quality is available; no much larger clone lies one base away.

Each collaborating institution followed its own protocols to collect whole blood in K2EDTA tubes. For TCRbeta analysis, collaborator samples were shipped as frozen whole blood, as isolated PBMCs, or as DNA extracted from either sample type. The TCR originated in a man between 65 and 80 years old with acute or convalescent COVID-19. The chain is encoded by TRBV18 joined to TRBJ2-1, and TRBD1 matches 7 of the central bases. Material: peripheral blood. At the DNA level, the sequence is TGTGCCAGCTCATCAGGACAGGTCTACAATGAGCAGTTCTTC. This sequence encodes CASSSGQVYNEQFF. Full variable domain (CDR3 extended with the reference TRBV18 and TRBJ2-1 proteins): NAGVMQNPRHLVRRRGQEARLRCSPMKGHSHVYWYRQLPEEGLKFMVYLQKENIIDESGMPKERFSAEFPKEGPSILRIQQVVRGDSAAYFCASSSGQVYNEQFFGPGTRLTVL.